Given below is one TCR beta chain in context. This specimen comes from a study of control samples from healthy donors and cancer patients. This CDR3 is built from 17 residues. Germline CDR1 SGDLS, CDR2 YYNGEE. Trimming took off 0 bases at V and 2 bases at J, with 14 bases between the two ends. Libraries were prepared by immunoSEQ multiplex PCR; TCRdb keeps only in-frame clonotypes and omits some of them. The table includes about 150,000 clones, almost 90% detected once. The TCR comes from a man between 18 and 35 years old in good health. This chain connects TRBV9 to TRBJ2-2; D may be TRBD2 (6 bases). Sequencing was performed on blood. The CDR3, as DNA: TGTGCCAGCAGCGTAGGACTAGGACAACTCAACACCGGGGAGCTGTTTTTT. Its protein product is CASSVGLGQLNTGELFF.